A single sample gave rise to the 26 T cell receptor beta chains below, sequenced in a study of cytomegalovirus exposure and HLA in healthy donors (TCRdb year 2017). The method behind the library was the immunoSEQ multiplex PCR assay. For the multiplex PCR, a mixture combining 60 forward primers for TCR Vbeta segments and 13 reverse primers for TCR Jbeta segments was used. Not all clones reach the TCRdb copy of this immuneACCESS table, which keeps in-frame sequences only. Checked studies attribute under half of the gap to unresolved V genes and leave the rest unexplained. The sample table records approximately 100,000 clones; under 90% of these occur just once. Roughly 2.2% of the sample rests with the top ten. The sequenced sample consisted of PBMCs. Receptors originate from a woman in her thirties in good health and CMV-seronegative.

As DNA, the CDR3 is TGCGCCAGCAGCTTTGGGCCAGGGGGCCCCTATACGAATGAGCAGTTCTTC. Translating gives CASSFGPGGPYTNEQFF. The gene calls are TRBV5-1 and TRBJ2-1; TRBD1 aligns across 8 bases. The CDR3 is made up of 17 amino acids. Losses at the gene ends were 2 bases for V and 7 bases for J; bases not matched to a gene: 14. Germline CDR1 is SGHRS and CDR2 is YFSETQ.

The table lists this clone with a count of one. The rearrangement uses TRBV7-2 and TRBJ2-7; no reliable D call. Trimming removed 4 bases from V and 4 bases from J, with 11 bases in between. Germline V gene data show CDR1 as SGHTA and CDR2 as FQGNSA. The CDR3 runs 13 residues. CDR3 nucleotide sequence: TGTGCCAGCAGCTCTCCCCTTTTGTACGAGCAGTACTTC. This gives the protein CASSSPLLYEQYF.

The table lists this clone with a count of one. The chain uses TRBV10-3 and TRBJ2-5; no clear D. The J call could be wrong; TRBJ2-7 is a better fit for the DNA end. There are 13 residues in the CDR3. Per germline, CDR1 ENHRY and CDR2 SYGVKD. The DNA of the CDR3 is TGTGCCAGCCGAATAGCCAGCTCCTACGAGCAGTACTTC. It is translated as CASRIASSYEQYF.

The V gene is TRBV5-6, the J gene TRBJ2-6, with 8 bases identical to TRBD1. V shed 2 bases, J shed 2 bases, and the junction held 6 bases outside the gene matches. Germline V CDR1 and CDR2: SGHDT, YYEEEE. This CDR3 has 17 residues. CDR3 sequence: CASSFGQGPPGANVLTF. As DNA, the CDR3 is TGTGCCAGCAGCTTCGGACAGGGTCCGCCTGGGGCCAACGTCCTGACTTTC.

V is TRBV10-3 and J is TRBJ2-3, with a possible D match to TRBD2 (5 bases). The CDR3 loop spans 13 amino acids. The V and J ends lost 9 bases and 2 bases respectively, with 12 bases between them. CDR1 and CDR2 from the germline V gene are ENHRY and SYGVKD. Here the CDR3 reads CAILAINTDTQYF. The CDR3 nucleotides are TGTGCCATTCTAGCTATTAACACAGATACGCAGTATTTT.

V usage is TRBV27 and J usage is TRBJ2-7; TRBD2 matches 12 bases. V lost 10 bases to trimming and J lost 6 bases; unmatched junction nucleotides: 10. There are 14 residues in the CDR3. Germline lookup yields CDR1 MNHEY and CDR2 SMNVEV (reference sequence). The CDR3 sequence: CATLRLAGEGEQYF. DNA of the CDR3: TGTGCCACCCTAAGACTAGCGGGAGAGGGCGAGCAGTACTTC.

The V gene is TRBV7-6, the J gene TRBJ2-5; 15 bases match TRBD2. The germline V gene encodes CDR1 SGHVS and CDR2 FNYEAQ. This CDR3 region has 17 residues. V lost 4 bases to trimming and J lost 2 bases; unmatched junction nucleotides: 5. The CDR3 region has the DNA TGTGCCAGCAGCTGGGGACTAGCGGGAGGTAGACAAGAGACCCAGTACTTC. Protein product: CASSWGLAGGRQETQYF.

V and J are TRBV5-1 and TRBJ2-1, with D possibly matching TRBD2 (6 bases). Trimming took off 3 bases at V and 6 bases at J, with 16 bases between the two ends. There are 15 residues in the CDR3. CDR1 and CDR2 (germline): SGHRS, YFSETQ. The CDR3: CASSSEEGRGNEQFF. CDR3 DNA: TGCGCCAGCAGCTCGGAGGAGGGCCGTGGCAATGAGCAGTTCTTC.

The chain combines TRBV27 with TRBJ2-3; 7 nucleotides line up with TRBD1. The CDR3 spans 15 residues. Losses at the gene ends were 2 bases for V and 3 bases for J; bases not matched to a gene: 5. The germline gives CDR1 MNHEY, CDR2 SMNVEV (reference sequence). CDR3 in DNA: TGTGCCAGCAGTTTACTTGGGACAGATACAGATACGCAGTATTTT. It is translated as CASSLLGTDTDTQYF.

This chain connects TRBV6-5 to TRBJ2-7; the match to TRBD1 covers 8 bases. CDR1 is MNHEY and CDR2 is SVGAGI in the germline V gene. The ends lost 6 bases at V and 1 base at J; junction bases unmatched: 5. This CDR3 contains 14 residues. CDR3 nucleotides: TGTGCCAGCAGACAGGACAGGGAATCCTACGAGCAGTACTTC. Protein product: CASRQDRESYEQYF.

This rearrangement joins TRBV6-1 to TRBJ2-1; maybe TRBD1 (5 bases). The CDR3 is made up of 13 amino acids. Germline lookup yields CDR1 MNHNS and CDR2 SASEGT. Trimming stripped 3 bases from V and 7 bases from J, with 10 bases between. The CDR3 here is CASSDAGKNEQFF. In DNA, the CDR3 is TGTGCCAGCAGTGATGCAGGGAAGAATGAGCAGTTCTTC.

The rearrangement joins TRBV4-1 to TRBJ2-6, with D unclear. Trimming took 1 base from V and 0 from J, leaving 10 bases between them. This CDR3 region has 17 residues. Per the germline V gene, CDR1 is MGHRA and CDR2 is YSYEKL. The chain's CDR3 is CASSQGTVHSGANVLTF. The DNA for the CDR3 is TGCGCCAGCAGCCAAGGAACAGTCCACTCTGGGGCCAACGTCCTGACTTTC.

The chain links TRBV7-8 to TRBJ1-3; perhaps TRBD1 as D (5 bases). This CDR3 is 17 amino acids long. Germline-derived CDR1 and CDR2 are SGHVS and FQNEAQ. V was shortened by 0 bases and J by 0 bases, with 12 bases between the two germline ends. Written as DNA, the CDR3 is TGTGCCAGCAGCTTAGCTGCGGGGGGAAGCTCTGGAAACACCATATATTTT. Its protein product is CASSLAAGGSSGNTIYF.

A few counts support this clone. The J gene is TRBJ1-2, the V gene TRBV7-9; D is possibly TRBD1 (5 bases). The length of the CDR3 is 16 residues. The germline V gene has CDR1 SEHNR and CDR2 FQNEAQ (reference sequence). Trimming shortened V by 0 bases and J by 1 base, and 12 bases separated the two germline ends. The CDR3 bases are TGTGCCAGCAGCTTAGCCCCGGGGGGGGATAACTATGGCTACACCTTC. Translating gives CASSLAPGGDNYGYTF.

This clone was detected a few times. J is TRBJ2-5 and V is TRBV7-2, with D unclear. The germline CDR1 and CDR2 sequences are SGHTA and FQGNSA. Trimming took off 1 base at V and 1 base at J, with 7 bases between the two ends. The CDR3 is 14 amino acids. The CDR3, as DNA: TGTGCCAGCAGCTTAGTGGCGGCCCAAGAGACCCAGTACTTC. Its translation: CASSLVAAQETQYF.

This sequence joins TRBV18 and TRBJ1-1; 8 bases align to TRBD1. With V trimmed by 3 bases and J by 1 base, 4 bases remained unmatched. This CDR3 region has 15 residues. The germline gives CDR1 KGHSH, CDR2 LQKENI. In DNA form, the CDR3 reads TGTGCCAGCTCACCGAGGGGGACAGGGAACACTGAAGCTTTCTTT. Encoded protein: CASSPRGTGNTEAFF.

This chain connects TRBV6-5 to TRBJ2-1; tentatively, D is TRBD1 (6 bases). The CDR3 length is 13 residues. V lost 7 bases to trimming and J lost 3 bases, with 10 bases between them. The germline V gene encodes CDR1 MNHEY and CDR2 SVGAGI. CDR3 region: CASTQGYYNEQFF. The CDR3 bases are TGTGCCAGCACCCAGGGGTACTACAATGAGCAGTTCTTC.

This chain connects TRBV6-5 to TRBJ2-6; D is unresolved. Germline CDR1 reads MNHEY; CDR2 reads SVGAGI. The ends were cut back, 4 bases at V and 3 bases at J, with 7 bases in the middle. This CDR3 is built from 14 residues. The CDR3 protein is CASSSYGGANVLTF. In DNA form, the CDR3 reads TGTGCCAGCAGTTCTTACGGTGGGGCCAACGTCCTGACTTTC.

This chain connects TRBV4-1 to TRBJ1-5; TRBD1 agrees at 7 bases. Germline V gives CDR1 MGHRA, CDR2 YSYEKL. This CDR3 has 15 amino acids. V shed 2 bases, J shed 3 bases, and the junction held 4 bases outside the gene matches. DNA of the CDR3: TGCGCCAGCAGCCAATTCAGGGGGTCCAATCAGCCCCAGCATTTT. This codes for CASSQFRGSNQPQHF.

The rearrangement uses TRBV29-1 and TRBJ2-2; 7 bases agree with TRBD2. Germline CDR1 is SQVTM and CDR2 is ANQGSEA. The CDR3 covers 14 residues. V was clipped by 6 bases and J by 4 bases; unmatched bases: 8. The CDR3 here is CSVRLARGTGELFF. In nucleotides, the CDR3 is TGCAGCGTGCGACTAGCACGCGGCACCGGGGAGCTGTTTTTT.

V and J are TRBV11-2 and TRBJ1-2; TRBD1 matches 8 bases. From germline, CDR1 is SGHAT and CDR2 FQNNGV. With V trimmed by 1 base and J by 3 bases, 7 bases remained unmatched. The CDR3 length is 16 residues. CDR3 sequence reads: CASSLGQGAMDYGYTF. CDR3 bases: TGTGCCAGCAGCTTAGGGCAGGGGGCGATGGACTATGGCTACACCTTC. The complete variable domain, with remaining parts taken from reference TRBV11-2 and TRBJ1-2, reads EAGVAQSPRYKIIEKRQSVAFWCNPISGHATLYWYQQILGQGPKLLIQFQNNGVVDDSQLPKDRFSAERLKGVDSTLKIQPAKLEDSAVYLCASSLGQGAMDYGYTFGSGTRLTVV.

The rearrangement joins TRBV7-2 to TRBJ1-2; no reliable D call. The germline CDR1 and CDR2 sequences are SGHTA and FQGNSA. This CDR3 region has 12 residues. Trimming took 3 bases from V and 7 from J, leaving 9 bases between them. CDR3 coding DNA: TGTGCCAGCAGCTTGGTGGGCCGTGGCTACACCTTC. Translating it yields CASSLVGRGYTF.

The chain couples TRBV5-1 to TRBJ2-3; D is undetermined. The CDR3 totals 13 residues. With 4 bases removed from V and 1 base from J, the gap between germline ends came to 7 bases. Germline loops: CDR1 SGHRS, CDR2 YFSETQ. The CDR3 here is CASSVVGTDTQYF. The CDR3 bases are TGCGCCAGCAGCGTGGTAGGCACAGATACGCAGTATTTT. The full variable domain, rest sourced from reference TRBV5-1 and TRBJ2-3, is KAGVTQTPRYLIKTRGQQVTLSCSPISGHRSVSWYQQTPGQGLQFLFEYFSETQRNKGNFPGRFSGRQFSNSRSEMNVSTLELGDSALYLCASSVVGTDTQYFGPGTRLTVL.

This rearrangement joins TRBV2 to TRBJ2-2; D may be TRBD2 (7 bases). V lost 6 bases, J lost 4 bases, and 27 bases lay in between. This CDR3 region has 19 residues. Germline-derived CDR1 and CDR2 are SNHLY and FYNNEI. CDR3 loop: CASRLPYGDGGAGTGELFF. CDR3 nucleotide sequence: TGTGCCAGCAGACTACCTTATGGGGATGGGGGGGCGGGCACCGGGGAGCTGTTTTTT.

J is TRBJ2-4 and V is TRBV15; 15 bases are shared with TRBD2. The germline gives CDR1 LNHNV, CDR2 YYDKDF (reference sequence). This CDR3 has 18 amino acids. Trimming took 3 bases from V and 7 from J; bases not matched to a gene: 10. The CDR3: CATSRRWTSGRESNIQYF. The CDR3, as DNA: TGTGCCACCAGCAGGAGGTGGACTAGCGGGAGGGAGAGTAACATTCAGTACTTC.

The chain carries TRBV10-3 and TRBJ2-5; D gene ambiguous. The J call may not be correct, given that the DNA end is closer to TRBJ2-7. The CDR3 length is 13 residues. CDR1 is ENHRY and CDR2 is SYGVKD in the germline V gene. In DNA form, the CDR3 reads TGTGCCATCAGTGAGTCTAATTTGGGCGAGCAGTACTTC. Residues: CAISESNLGEQYF.